The 7 T cell receptor beta chains presented below share a single source sample, sequenced in a study of OX40 agonist ivuxolimab in advanced cancers. Sequenced by immunoSEQ multiplex PCR; TCRdb stores in-frame clones only, minus some. The table lists fewer than 100,000 clones, approximately 91% of them singletons. Source: CD4+ or CD8+ T cells sorted from blood, taken in a trial of the OX40 agonist ivuxolimab. The receptors originated from an adult with an advanced solid tumor such as melanoma, head and neck, liver or kidney cancer.

The chain recombines TRBV18 with TRBJ2-2; D is ambiguous. The CDR3 spans 14 residues. Germline V gene lookup returns CDR1 KGHSH and CDR2 LQKENI. V was pared by 2 bases and J by 8 bases, with 12 bases between. In nucleotides, the CDR3 is TGTGCCAGCTCACCAGTAACCCTCGGAGGGGAGCTGTTTTTT. As protein: CASSPVTLGGELFF.

The chain carries TRBV28 and TRBJ2-7, with D perhaps matching TRBD1 or TRBD2 (5 bases each). CDR1 and CDR2 from the germline V gene are MDHEN and SYDVKM. The CDR3 is 13 residues long. V lost 6 bases and J lost 11, with 20 bases in between. For the CDR3, the DNA is TGTGCCAGCAGCCCCTCCCAGGGCCGGGGAGAGTACTTC. Its protein product is CASSPSQGRGEYF.

Here the CDR3 DNA reads TGTGCCACCAGCCCGGGGGCTAGCGGGAACATGGGGGCAGAGACCCAGTACTTC. It codes for CATSPGASGNMGAETQYF. This chain connects TRBV15 to TRBJ2-5; TRBD2 matches 9 bases. The CDR3 runs to 18 residues. The germline V gene encodes CDR1 LNHNV and CDR2 YYDKDF (reference sequence). Trimming removed 5 bases from V and 4 bases from J; junction bases left unmatched: 17.

This clone was recorded a few times. The chain uses TRBV7-2 and TRBJ1-4, with TRBD1 as a possible D gene (5 bases). Germline lookup yields CDR1 SGHTA and CDR2 FQGNSA. The CDR3 is 13 amino acids. V was shortened by 2 bases and J by 8 bases, with 9 bases between the two germline ends. The CDR3 spells CASSLWGREKLFF. As DNA, the CDR3 is TGTGCCAGCAGCTTATGGGGGAGAGAAAAACTGTTTTTT.

This sequence joins TRBV15 and TRBJ1-4, with D perhaps matching TRBD1 (6 bases). The CDR3 runs 15 residues. The germline V and J ends were trimmed by 1 base and 4 bases, with 10 bases remaining between them. Germline V CDR1 and CDR2: LNHNV, YYDKDF (reference sequence). The CDR3: CATSRVAGVNEKLFF. In nucleotides, the CDR3 is TGTGCCACCAGCAGAGTGGCAGGGGTTAATGAAAAACTGTTTTTT.

The rearrangement links TRBV18 to TRBJ1-5; 10 bases fit TRBD1. Germline V lookup: CDR1 KGHSH, CDR2 LQKENI. J was trimmed by 2 bases and V by 3 bases; bases with no gene match: 7. CDR3 length: 17 residues. CDR3 protein: CASSPGQGLWGNQPQHF. CDR3 nucleotides: TGTGCCAGCTCACCGGGACAGGGGCTTTGGGGCAATCAGCCCCAGCATTTT.

This rearrangement joins TRBV4-3 to TRBJ1-2, with TRBD1 as a possible D gene (5 bases). V was clipped by 0 bases and J by 4 bases, with 12 bases between them. This CDR3 contains 15 residues. CDR1 is LGHNA and CDR2 is YSLEER in the germline V gene. The CDR3 DNA reads as TGCGCCAGCAGCCAAGATAATCTACAGGCCTATGGCTACACCTTC. This sequence encodes CASSQDNLQAYGYTF.